Sequencing of this T cell receptor (beta chain) was carried out in a study of shared clonotypes between healthy human individuals. The wider study: Each donor's CD8 memory used one plate, CD8 naive two, each CD4 subset three.

The CDR3 runs to 12 residues. The V gene's germline CDR1 is SGHNT and CDR2 YENEEA. Trimming stripped 5 bases from V and 8 bases from J, with 9 bases between. The repertoire was sequenced with immunoSEQ multiplex PCR; TCRdb's copy has only in-frame clones and lacks some. The sample lists about 2 million clones; over 85% were seen once. Naive-designated CD8 cells lacked CD45RO, were positively enriched for CCR7, and omitted terminally differentiated effector memory CD45RA+ cells. Study donors comprised healthy, HIV-negative adults devoid of recent acute infection or vaccination. Study-wide findings and caveats: Researchers found naive subsets generally carried larger estimated richness than memory subsets. Unshared clonotypes carried lower generation probabilities than those common to all four donors.

As concerns this clone: Its antigen is undetermined.

The receptor was isolated from a man aged 18 to 29 in good health. The J gene is TRBJ1-4, the V gene TRBV11-3; D remains ambiguous. The sequencing input was naive CD8+ T cells sorted from blood. The CDR3 bases are TGTGCCAGCAGCCCGAGCGTAGAAAAACTGTTTTTT. This translates into CASSPSVEKLFF.